The text below deals with one T cell receptor beta chain. No antigen is known for it. This sample is part of a study of T-cell memory formation after mild COVID-19. Overall study results and limits: Day 15 to 85 contractors were CD4/CD8 balanced; later expanders leaned CD4+.

5'RACE with constant-segment primers yielded barcoded, UMI-tagged TCR alpha and TCR beta cDNA libraries. MiXCR was run by TCRdb on the 5' RACE reads, yielding one entry per CDR3 protein. Among under 300,000 distinct CDR3 sequences listed, roughly 8.2% were seen once. Germline V gene lookup returns CDR1 KGHDR and CDR2 SFDVKD. This CDR3 has 16 amino acids. The V gene end was trimmed by 4 bases and the J gene end by 7 bases; junction bases not matched to a gene: 10. The chain employs TRBV24-1 and TRBJ2-1; TRBD1 aligns across 9 bases. The specimen was PBMCs or a T cell subset sorted from them (not recorded which). This receptor was taken from a man younger than 30 who had mild COVID-19 (a few samples of this study predate the infection). Cell type and time point are not known. CDR3 DNA sequence: TGTGCCACCAGTGACCCGGGACAGGGTAGGAGGAATGAGCAGTTCTTC. Translation gives CATSDPGQGRRNEQFF.